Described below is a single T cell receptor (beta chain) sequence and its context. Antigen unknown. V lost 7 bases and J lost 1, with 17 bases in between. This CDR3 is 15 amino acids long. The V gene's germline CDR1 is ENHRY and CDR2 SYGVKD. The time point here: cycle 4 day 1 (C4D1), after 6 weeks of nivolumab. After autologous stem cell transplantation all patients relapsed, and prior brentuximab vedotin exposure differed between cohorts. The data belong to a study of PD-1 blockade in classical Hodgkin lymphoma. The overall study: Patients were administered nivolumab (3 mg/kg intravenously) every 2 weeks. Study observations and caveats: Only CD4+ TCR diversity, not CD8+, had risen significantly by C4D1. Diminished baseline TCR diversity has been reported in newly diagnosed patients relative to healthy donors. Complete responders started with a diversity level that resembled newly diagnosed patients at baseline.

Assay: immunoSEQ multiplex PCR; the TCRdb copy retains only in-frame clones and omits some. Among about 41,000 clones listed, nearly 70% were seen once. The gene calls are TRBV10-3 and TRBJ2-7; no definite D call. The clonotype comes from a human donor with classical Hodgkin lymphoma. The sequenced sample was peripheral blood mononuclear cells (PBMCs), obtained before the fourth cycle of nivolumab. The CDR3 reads CAINFSEDGSYEQYF. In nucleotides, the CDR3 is TGTGCCATCAACTTCAGCGAGGATGGATCCTACGAGCAGTACTTC.